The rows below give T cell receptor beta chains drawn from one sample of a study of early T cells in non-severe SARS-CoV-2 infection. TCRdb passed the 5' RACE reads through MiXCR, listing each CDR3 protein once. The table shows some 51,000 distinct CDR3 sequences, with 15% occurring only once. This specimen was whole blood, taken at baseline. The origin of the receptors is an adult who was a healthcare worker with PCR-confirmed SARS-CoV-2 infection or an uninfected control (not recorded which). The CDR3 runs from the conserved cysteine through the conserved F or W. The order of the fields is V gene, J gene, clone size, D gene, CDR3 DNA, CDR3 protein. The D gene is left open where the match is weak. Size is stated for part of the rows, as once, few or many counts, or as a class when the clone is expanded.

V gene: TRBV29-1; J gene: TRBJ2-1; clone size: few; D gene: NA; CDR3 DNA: TGCAGCGTCATCCCTCGGCGGAGCTCCTACAATGAGCAGTTCTTC; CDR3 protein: CSVIPRRSSYNEQFF
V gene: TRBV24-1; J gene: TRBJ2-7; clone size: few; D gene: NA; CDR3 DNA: TGTGCCACCAGTGACAGGGCCACCTACGAGCAGTACTTC; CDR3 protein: CATSDRATYEQYF
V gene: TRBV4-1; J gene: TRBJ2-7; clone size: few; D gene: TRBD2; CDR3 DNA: TGCGCCAGCAGACCCACTAGCGGGGGTTCCTACGAGCAGTACTTC; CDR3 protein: CASRPTSGGSYEQYF
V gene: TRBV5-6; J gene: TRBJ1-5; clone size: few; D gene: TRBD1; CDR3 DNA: TGTGCCAGCAGCTGGTCTGGGCAGGGGGCGAATCAGCCCCAGCATTTT; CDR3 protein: CASSWSGQGANQPQHF
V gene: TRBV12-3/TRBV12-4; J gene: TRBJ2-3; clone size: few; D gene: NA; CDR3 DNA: TGTGCCAGCAGTTTTTTCTCAGTGGGGGCCACAGATACGCAGTATTTT; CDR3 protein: CASSFFSVGATDTQYF
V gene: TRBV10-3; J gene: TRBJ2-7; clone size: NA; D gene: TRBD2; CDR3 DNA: TGTGCCATCAGCGAGCCGCGGCTAGCGGGAGAGTTCCGGCCCGAGCAGTACTTC; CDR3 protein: CAISEPRLAGEFRPEQYF
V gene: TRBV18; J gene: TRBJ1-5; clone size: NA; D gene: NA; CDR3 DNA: TGTGCCAGCTCACCGGGAGCGGGTACCAATCAGCCCCAGCATTTT; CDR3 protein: CASSPGAGTNQPQHF
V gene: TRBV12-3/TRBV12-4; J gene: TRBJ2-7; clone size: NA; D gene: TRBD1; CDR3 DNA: TGTGCCAGCAGTTTTTCCCCAGGGGGCAACGAGCAGTACTTC; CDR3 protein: CASSFSPGGNEQYF
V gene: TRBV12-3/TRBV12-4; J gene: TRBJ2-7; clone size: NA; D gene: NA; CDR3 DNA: TGTGCCAGCAGTGCCCCAGGACGGTTCTCCTACGAGCAGTACTTC; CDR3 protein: CASSAPGRFSYEQYF
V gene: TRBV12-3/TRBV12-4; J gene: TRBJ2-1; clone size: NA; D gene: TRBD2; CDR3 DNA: TGTGCCAGCAGTTTGGTAGCGGGCCTCTACAATGAGCAGTTCTTC; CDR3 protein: CASSLVAGLYNEQFF
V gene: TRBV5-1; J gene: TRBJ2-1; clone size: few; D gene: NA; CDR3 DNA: TGCGCCAGCAGCCAGGCCGGTAGCTCCTACAATGAGCAGTTCTTC; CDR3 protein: CASSQAGSSYNEQFF
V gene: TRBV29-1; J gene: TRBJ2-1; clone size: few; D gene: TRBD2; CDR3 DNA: TGCAGCGTTGTGGCTAGCGGCTCTTACAATGAGCAGTTCTTC; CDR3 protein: CSVVASGSYNEQFF
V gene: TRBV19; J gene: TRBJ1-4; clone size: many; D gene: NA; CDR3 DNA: TGTGCCAGTTCACGCGGGACGTATGAAAAACTGTTTTTT; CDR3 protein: CASSRGTYEKLFF
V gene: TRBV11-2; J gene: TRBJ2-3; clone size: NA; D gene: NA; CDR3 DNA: TGTGCCAGCAGCTTAGCGGTTTGGGATACGCAGTATTTT; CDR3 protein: CASSLAVWDTQYF
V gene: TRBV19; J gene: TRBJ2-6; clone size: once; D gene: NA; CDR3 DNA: TGTGCCAGTAATAGGGCAGGGATAGGCCCTGGGGCCAACGTCCTGACTTTC; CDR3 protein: CASNRAGIGPGANVLTF
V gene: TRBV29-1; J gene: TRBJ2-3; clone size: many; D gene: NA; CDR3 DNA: TGCAGCGCCAGGAGCGGGCGGAGCACAGATACGCAGTATTTT; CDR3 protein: CSARSGRSTDTQYF
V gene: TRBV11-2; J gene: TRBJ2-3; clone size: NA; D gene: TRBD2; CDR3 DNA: TGTGTCAGCAGCTTAGATCCCCCGGGACTAATAGATACGCAGTATTTT; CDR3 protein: CVSSLDPPGLIDTQYF
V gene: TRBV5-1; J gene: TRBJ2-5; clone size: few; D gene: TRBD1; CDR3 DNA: TGCGCCAGCCGTGCGACAGGGGGAGAGACCCAGTACTTC; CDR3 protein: CASRATGGETQYF
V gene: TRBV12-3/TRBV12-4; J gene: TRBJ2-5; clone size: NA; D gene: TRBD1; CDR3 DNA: TGTGCCAGCAGGAGGGGACAGGGGGAGACCCAGTACTTC; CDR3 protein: CASRRGQGETQYF
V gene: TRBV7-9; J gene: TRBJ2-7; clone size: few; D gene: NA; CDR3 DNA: TGTGCCAGCAGCTCCCCCCCCCGCCGGAACTCCTACGAGCAGTACTTC; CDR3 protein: CASSSPPRRNSYEQYF
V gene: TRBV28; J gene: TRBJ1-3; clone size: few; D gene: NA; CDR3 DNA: TGTGCCAGCAGTTCCCCCGCCGGAGCTGGAAACACCATATATTTT; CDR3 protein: CASSSPAGAGNTIYF
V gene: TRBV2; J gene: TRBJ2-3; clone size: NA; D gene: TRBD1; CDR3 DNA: TGTGCCAGCAGCCCCGGGACAGGGGTTACAGATACGCAGTATTTT; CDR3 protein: CASSPGTGVTDTQYF
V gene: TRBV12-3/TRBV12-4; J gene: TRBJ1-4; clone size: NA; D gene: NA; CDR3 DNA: TGTGCCAGCAGTTTCCTCAATGAAAAACTGTTTTTT; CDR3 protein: CASSFLNEKLFF
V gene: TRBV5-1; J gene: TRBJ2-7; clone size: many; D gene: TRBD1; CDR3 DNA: TGCGCCAGCAGCTTGAATGGGCAGGGGGCAGGCGAGCAGTACTTC; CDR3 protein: CASSLNGQGAGEQYF
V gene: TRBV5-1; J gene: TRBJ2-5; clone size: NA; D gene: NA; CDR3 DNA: TGCGCCAGCAGCATCGGCGACAGTTCTCGGACCCAGTACTTC; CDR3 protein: CASSIGDSSRTQYF
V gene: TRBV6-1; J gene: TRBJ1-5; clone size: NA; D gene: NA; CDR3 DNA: TGTGCCAGCAGGCAGGGAGTGGGGGATCAGCCCCAGCATTTT; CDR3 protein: CASRQGVGDQPQHF
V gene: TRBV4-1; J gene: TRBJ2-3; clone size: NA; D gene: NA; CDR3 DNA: TGCGCCAGCAGCCAAGCCCAGCAGGGGCGGACAGATACGCAGTATTTT; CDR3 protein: CASSQAQQGRTDTQYF
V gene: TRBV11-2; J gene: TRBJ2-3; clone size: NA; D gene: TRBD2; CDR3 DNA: TGTGCCAGCGGGGCGACTAGCGGGGGAGAAACGCAGTATTTT; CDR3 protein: CASGATSGGETQYF
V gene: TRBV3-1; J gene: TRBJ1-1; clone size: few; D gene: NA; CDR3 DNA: TGTGCCAGCAGCCAGGGAGGAAGCGCTGAAGCTTTCTTT; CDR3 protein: CASSQGGSAEAFF
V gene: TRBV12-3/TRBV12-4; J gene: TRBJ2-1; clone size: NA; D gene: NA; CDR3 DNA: TGTGCCAGCAGCCAGGGACTCTCACGTTCCGACAATGAGCAGTTCTTC; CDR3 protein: CASSQGLSRSDNEQFF
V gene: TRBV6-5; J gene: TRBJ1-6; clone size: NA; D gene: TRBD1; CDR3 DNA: TGTGCCAGCAGAGCTGGACAGGGGTATTCACCCCTCCACTTT; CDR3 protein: CASRAGQGYSPLHF
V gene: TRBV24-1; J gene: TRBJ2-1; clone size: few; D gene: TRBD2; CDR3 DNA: TGTGCCACCGCTTCGGGGGGGGGGCTCAATGAGCAGTTCTTC; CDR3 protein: CATASGGGLNEQFF
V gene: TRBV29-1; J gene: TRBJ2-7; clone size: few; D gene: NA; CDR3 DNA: TGCAGCGCAGAAGCCGGGTCCTACGAGCAGTACTTC; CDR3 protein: CSAEAGSYEQYF
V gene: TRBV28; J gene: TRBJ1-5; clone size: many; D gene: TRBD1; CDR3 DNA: TGTGCCAGCAGTTTCTCAGGACAGGGTAATCAGCCCCAGCATTTT; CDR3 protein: CASSFSGQGNQPQHF
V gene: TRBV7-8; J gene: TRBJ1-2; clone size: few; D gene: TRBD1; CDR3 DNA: TGTGCCAGCAGCTCTAGAGGGGGCTGGAGCTATGGCTACACCTTC; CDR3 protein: CASSSRGGWSYGYTF
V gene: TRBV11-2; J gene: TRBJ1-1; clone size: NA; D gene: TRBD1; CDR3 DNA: TGTGCCAGCAGCCTGGGACAGATGAACACTGAAGCTTTCTTT; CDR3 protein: CASSLGQMNTEAFF
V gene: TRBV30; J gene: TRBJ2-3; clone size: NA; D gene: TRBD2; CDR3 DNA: TGTGCCTGGAGCGCGGGGGCGCAGTATTTT; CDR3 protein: CAWSAGAQYF
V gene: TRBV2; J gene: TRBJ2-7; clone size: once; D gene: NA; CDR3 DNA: TGTGCCAGCAGTGAAGCCGAGACCCGACAGTACTTC; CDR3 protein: CASSEAETRQYF